Presented here are 30 T cell receptor beta chains from one specimen sequenced in a study of regulatory T cells in long-lasting Graves disease. TCR beta libraries were built with iRepertoire HTBI primers and Arm-PCR of CDR3 regions. TCRdb reprocessed the multiplex PCR reads via MiXCR and lists one record per CDR3 protein. The table includes around 480,000 distinct CDR3 sequences, 16% detected once. The time point here: newly diagnosed GD, antithyroid drugs for less than 3 months. Following extraction of RNA from PBMCs, that RNA was used to make the TCR library. The same sample was also studied in work on T cells in Graves' hyperthyroidism and ophthalmopathy.

Material: peripheral blood mononuclear cells (PBMCs), obtained at new diagnosis, from a patient treated with antithyroid drugs. The receptors were gathered from a woman between 40 and 65 years old with Graves disease.

The gene calls are TRBV5-6 and TRBJ1-1; D possibly corresponds to TRBD1 (6 bases). The CDR3 has 16 amino acids. The V end lost 4 bases, the J end lost 4 bases, and 20 bases lay between the germline ends. CDR1 is SGHDT, CDR2 YYEEEE, per germline. The CDR3 DNA reads TGTGCCAGCAGCCCAAAAGGGGGGCGGAATCCCACTGAAGCTTTCTTT. Protein product: CASSPKGGRNPTEAFF.

This clonotype has a handful of counts. The chain employs TRBV20-1 and TRBJ1-2, with 12 bases identical to TRBD1. The junction had 10 bases not matched to a gene; V was cut back by 2 bases and J by 6 bases. There are 16 residues in the CDR3. CDR1 DFQATT and CDR2 SNEGSKA come from the germline V gene (reference sequence). As DNA, the CDR3 is TGCAGTGCTAGAAACCTACCGGGACAGGGGGCAGATGGCTACACCTTC. Translating gives CSARNLPGQGADGYTF.

The chain combines TRBV6-2 or TRBV6-3 with TRBJ2-2; D is perhaps TRBD2 (6 bases). V lost 6 bases and J lost 3, with 11 bases in between. Per the germline V gene, CDR1 is MNHEY and CDR2 is SVGEGT. This CDR3 spans 14 amino acids. CDR3 sequence reads: CASRPGLYTGELFF. The CDR3 DNA reads TGTGCCAGCAGGCCGGGACTTTACACCGGGGAGCTGTTTTTT.

This clonotype was seen at least ten times. The chain joins TRBV7-2 to TRBJ2-1; D possibly matches TRBD1 or TRBD2 (6 bases each). Trimming removed 1 base from V and 8 bases from J, with 15 bases in between. The CDR3 has 15 amino acids. CDR1 and CDR2 from the germline V gene are SGHTA and FQGNSA. CDR3: CASSLGRGVVDEQFF. The CDR3 DNA reads TGTGCCAGCAGCTTAGGAAGGGGGGTTGTCGATGAGCAGTTCTTC.

This clonotype was observed a single time. The chain combines TRBV7-6 with TRBJ1-3; D gene unclear. V was clipped by 0 bases and J by 3 bases, with 15 bases between them. Germline values: CDR1 SGHVS, CDR2 FNYEAQ. CDR3 length: 17 residues. The CDR3 nucleotides are TGTGCCAGCAGCTTAGCGCCCGAGGGCTCTGGTGGAAACACCATATATTTT. Encoded protein: CASSLAPEGSGGNTIYF.

This clonotype was counted ten times or more. V gene TRBV3-1 combines with J gene TRBJ1-6; D gene ambiguous. Trimming stripped 1 base from V and 15 bases from J, with 13 bases between. Germline values: CDR1 LGHDT, CDR2 YNNKEL (reference sequence). The length of the CDR3 is 13 residues. In DNA, the CDR3 is TGTGCCAGCAGCCAAGTGTCTCCGTTCCTCCTCCACTTT. It specifies CASSQVSPFLLHF.

Comment on this clonotype: This sequence may be a read error, since a much larger clone differs from it by one base. This chain links TRBV29-1 with TRBJ2-3; possible D gene TRBD1, 6 bases. The germline V and J ends were trimmed by 4 bases and 1 base, with 9 bases remaining between them. CDR3 length: 13 residues. CDR1 and CDR2 from the germline V gene are SQVTM and ANQGSEA. Written as DNA, the CDR3 is TGCAGCGTTGGGGCAGGGGGCACAGATACGCAGTATTTT. Translating it yields CSVGAGGTDTQYF.

Many counts were recorded for this clonotype. This chain joins TRBV20-1 and TRBJ2-2, with 9 bases matching TRBD1. With V trimmed by 3 bases and J by 0 bases, 2 bases remained unmatched. CDR1 is DFQATT, CDR2 SNEGSKA, per germline (reference sequence). The CDR3 has 15 residues. The CDR3 DNA is TGCAGTGCTAGCCGGGACAGGGCGAACACCGGGGAGCTGTTTTTT. It yields the protein CSASRDRANTGELFF.

This clonotype was seen many times. V and J are TRBV28 and TRBJ2-3; 10 positions match TRBD2. With V trimmed by 7 bases and J by 5 bases, 9 bases remained unmatched. CDR1 MDHEN and CDR2 SYDVKM come from the germline V gene. The CDR3 extends over 15 amino acids. The CDR3 bases are TGTGCCAGCATTTGGGCTAGCGGGGGTTTAGATACGCAGTATTTT. This codes for CASIWASGGLDTQYF.

For this clonotype: A much larger clone sits a single nucleotide away, making a read error possible. The V call is TRBV28, the J call TRBJ2-7; weak D call: TRBD2 (7 bases). CDR1 and CDR2 (germline): MDHEN, SYDVKM. The ends were cut back, 3 bases at V and 0 bases at J, with 18 bases in the middle. This CDR3 is 17 amino acids long. As DNA, the CDR3 is TGTGCCAGCAGTTTCCCATGGGGGGGCTCTCGCTCCTACGAGCAGTACTTC. This translates into CASSFPWGGSRSYEQYF.

This clonotype was found many times. V and J are TRBV4-1 and TRBJ1-6, with TRBD1 matching 10 bases. This CDR3 region has 15 residues. V gave up 2 bases and J gave up 7 bases; unmatched junction bases: 2. CDR1 and CDR2 from the germline V gene are MGHRA and YSYEKL. The CDR3 DNA sequence: TGCGCCAGCAGCCAACTGGACAGGGGGAATTCACCCCTCCACTTT. It is translated as CASSQLDRGNSPLHF.

The V gene is TRBV5-1, the J gene TRBJ2-3; D uncertain. This CDR3 has 16 amino acids. CDR1 and CDR2 (germline): SGHRS, YFSETQ. The V gene lost 0 bases and the J gene lost 0 bases, with 11 bases spanning the gap. CDR3 in amino acids: CASSLERLRSTDTQYF. CDR3 DNA sequence: TGCGCCAGCAGCTTGGAACGCTTACGAAGCACAGATACGCAGTATTTT. The complete variable domain, with remaining parts taken from reference TRBV5-1 and TRBJ2-3, reads KAGVTQTPRYLIKTRGQQVTLSCSPISGHRSVSWYQQTPGQGLQFLFEYFSETQRNKGNFPGRFSGRQFSNSRSEMNVSTLELGDSALYLCASSLERLRSTDTQYFGPGTRLTVL.

This clonotype was counted many times. The CDR3 bases are TGTGCCAGCAGTGAAGAGGGGGCTTTTAGCACAGATACGCAGTATTTT. This codes for CASSEEGAFSTDTQYF. The chain is built from TRBV2 and TRBJ2-3; 7 bases agree with TRBD1. Germline CDR1 and CDR2: SNHLY and FYNNEI. Trimming took 1 base from V and 0 from J; bases not matched to a gene: 4. The CDR3 extends over 16 amino acids.

The sample holds many counts of this clonotype. The chain is built from TRBV29-1 and TRBJ1-1; no clear D gene. Germline V gene lookup returns CDR1 SQVTM and CDR2 ANQGSEA. Trimming took 5 bases from V and 1 from J, leaving 8 bases between them. The CDR3 contains 12 residues. CDR3 protein: CSVLAKNTEAFF. The CDR3 bases are TGCAGCGTTCTGGCCAAGAACACTGAAGCTTTCTTT.

Many counts were recorded for this clonotype. This rearrangement joins TRBV3-1 to TRBJ1-1; D gene unclear. Trimming cost V 0 bases and J 11 bases, with 16 bases left between them. Per the germline V gene, CDR1 is LGHDT and CDR2 is YNNKEL (reference sequence). The CDR3 is made up of 14 amino acids. The CDR3 sequence: CASSQDSEGVVAFF. The CDR3, as DNA: TGTGCCAGCAGCCAAGATAGTGAGGGAGTAGTCGCTTTCTTT.

This clonotype came up many times. V gene TRBV3-1 combines with J gene TRBJ2-7, with TRBD1 identical over 8 bases. The CDR3 is made up of 15 amino acids. CDR1 LGHDT and CDR2 YNNKEL come from the germline V gene (reference sequence). Unmatched junction bases numbered 7, after V lost 4 bases and J lost 2 bases. The CDR3 spells CASSLGTGSAYEQYF. The CDR3 DNA reads as TGTGCCAGCAGCCTTGGGACAGGAAGCGCCTACGAGCAGTACTTC.

This clonotype was seen repeatedly, ten times or more. The chain combines TRBV12-3 or TRBV12-4 with TRBJ1-1; the D gene is possibly TRBD1 (5 bases). The V end lost 7 bases, the J end lost 8 bases, and 17 bases lay between the germline ends. The CDR3 totals 13 residues. The CDR3 protein is CASTPLPGTEAFF. The CDR3, as DNA: TGTGCCAGCACCCCTCTTCCAGGGACCGAAGCTTTCTTT.

J is TRBJ1-5 and V is TRBV18; no clear D. The germline CDR1 and CDR2 sequences are KGHSH and LQKENI. CDR3 length: 18 residues. Trimming took 6 bases from V and 0 from J, leaving 21 bases between them. CDR3 region: CASSPDDPFRYSNQPQHF. The CDR3 DNA sequence: TGTGCCAGCTCCCCGGACGATCCCTTTCGGTATAGCAATCAGCCCCAGCATTTT.

This clonotype was observed at least ten times. This sequence joins TRBV6-1 and TRBJ2-7; no clear D gene. The germline V gene has CDR1 MNHNS and CDR2 SASEGT. The germline V and J ends were trimmed by 6 bases and 7 bases, with 19 bases remaining between them. The CDR3 is made up of 14 amino acids. The CDR3 reads CASSLLEDWVEQYF. For the CDR3, the DNA is TGTGCCAGCAGCCTTCTCGAAGATTGGGTAGAGCAGTACTTC.

This clonotype was counted between two and nine times. The J gene is TRBJ2-1, the V gene TRBV11-2; D might be TRBD1 (6 bases). The CDR3 spans 14 residues. CDR1 and CDR2 (germline): SGHAT, FQNNGV. With 5 bases removed from V and 5 bases from J, the gap between germline ends came to 13 bases. The CDR3 is CASSPEAGDNEQFF. CDR3 in DNA: TGTGCCAGCAGCCCGGAGGCAGGGGACAATGAGCAGTTCTTC.

V gene TRBV6-2 or TRBV6-3 combines with J gene TRBJ2-5, with D perhaps assigned TRBD1 or TRBD2 (5 bases each). Germline V CDR1 and CDR2: MNHEY, SVGEGT. The CDR3 has 16 residues. V lost 0 bases and J lost 0, with 11 bases in between. The CDR3 nucleotides read TGTGCCAGCAGTTACTCGTTTCGGGACCACCAAGAGACCCAGTACTTC. It yields the protein CASSYSFRDHQETQYF.

In this sample, this clonotype turned up many times. The V and J genes are TRBV10-3 and TRBJ1-2, with a weak D call TRBD1 (6 bases). Germline V gene lookup returns CDR1 ENHRY and CDR2 SYGVKD. Trimming shortened V by 2 bases and J by 2 bases, and 18 bases separated the two germline ends. CDR3 length equals 17 residues. CDR3 nucleotide sequence: TGTGCCATCAGTGAGGCGGACAGAGGAAAGATAAACTATGGCTACACCTTC. It codes for CAISEADRGKINYGYTF.

This clonotype was counted between two and nine times. V is TRBV29-1 and J is TRBJ2-2, with 11 bases aligning to TRBD2. The CDR3 is 16 residues long. Germline V gives CDR1 SQVTM, CDR2 ANQGSEA. Trimming cost V 3 bases and J 2 bases; bases outside gene matches: 5. This chain's CDR3 is CSVDPSGGSNTGELFF. Written as DNA, the CDR3 is TGCAGCGTTGATCCTAGCGGGGGGTCCAACACCGGGGAGCTGTTTTTT.

This clonotype was picked up many times. The chain recombines TRBV29-1 with TRBJ2-1, with D tentatively TRBD1 or TRBD2 (6 bases each). Trimming removed 3 bases from V and 9 bases from J, with 12 bases in between. Germline V lookup: CDR1 SQVTM, CDR2 ANQGSEA. The CDR3 consists of 12 residues. The CDR3 coding sequence is TGCAGCGTTGAGGGGGCGGGGACTGAGCAGTTCTTC. Encoded protein: CSVEGAGTEQFF.

With respect to this clonotype: A much larger clone lies a single base off, so this may be a read error. The rearrangement links TRBV6-1 to TRBJ1-1; TRBD1 agrees at 8 bases. Per the germline V gene, CDR1 is MNHNS and CDR2 is SASEGT. The CDR3 contains 14 residues. The CDR3 nucleotides read TGTGTCAGCAGTGCCAAGGACAGGGAGGCTGAAGCTTTCTTT. Translating it yields CVSSAKDREAEAFF.

This clonotype has a count of ten or more. CDR3 region: CASSLAYAPGATYEQYF. In nucleotides, the CDR3 is TGTGCCAGCAGCTTAGCGTACGCGCCCGGGGCCACCTACGAGCAGTACTTC. The chain uses TRBV7-9 and TRBJ2-7; tentatively, D is TRBD1 or TRBD2 (5 bases each). CDR3 size: 17 residues. V lost 0 bases to trimming and J lost 2 bases, with 17 bases between them. Germline CDR1 is SEHNR and CDR2 is FQNEAQ (reference sequence).

The table lists this clonotype with a few counts. This chain connects TRBV27 to TRBJ1-1; D perhaps matches TRBD1 (5 bases). The CDR3 totals 14 residues. Trimming pared 9 bases from V and 3 bases from J, leaving 17 bases between. The germline CDR1 and CDR2 sequences are MNHEY and SMNVEV (reference sequence). In nucleotides, the CDR3 is TGTGCCAGTCTACACCGGGGGACCTACACTGAAGCTTTCTTT. Protein sequence: CASLHRGTYTEAFF.

Ten or more counts support this clonotype. The chain combines TRBV27 with TRBJ1-5, with unresolved D. In germline, CDR1 is MNHEY, CDR2 SMNVEV (reference sequence). V shed 0 bases and J shed 7 bases, with 10 bases lying between them. This CDR3 is built from 14 residues. CDR3 sequence: CASSLSGFRQPQHF. The DNA for the CDR3 is TGTGCCAGCAGTTTATCGGGCTTCAGGCAGCCCCAGCATTTT.

This clonotype was seen ten or more times. This chain connects TRBV12-5 to TRBJ2-5, with 8 bases identical to TRBD1. Germline values: CDR1 LGHNT, CDR2 FRNRAP. The CDR3 sequence is 16 residues long. The ends lost 7 bases at V and 1 base at J; junction bases unmatched: 11. The CDR3 nucleotides read TGTGCTAGTGCCCCGCGTACCAGGGGGCTCCAAGAGACCCAGTACTTC. Amino acid sequence: CASAPRTRGLQETQYF.

This clonotype appeared once. The chain links TRBV19 to TRBJ1-4, with 9 positions matching TRBD1. Germline CDR1 reads LNHDA; CDR2 reads SQIVND (reference sequence). The CDR3 totals 14 residues. Germline trimming cut 4 bases from V and 10 bases from J; bases unmatched to any gene: 7. This chain's CDR3 is CASSTGDRVGKLFF. The CDR3 DNA follows: TGTGCCAGTAGTACCGGGGACAGGGTGGGAAAACTGTTTTTT.